This entry lists 18 T cell receptor beta chains sequenced from one sample in a study of blood T cell repertoires in COVID-19. Profiling relied on immunoSEQ multiplex PCR, and the TCRdb table lists in-frame clones only, not all of them. The top ten hold about 4% of the sample, which has around 130,000 clones, 82% seen once. Input material: peripheral blood. The receptors were sampled from a woman aged 80 or over with acute or convalescent COVID-19.

Only a few counts were recorded for this clone. In DNA, the CDR3 is TGCGCCAGCAGCTTGGTTTCCAGGAACACTGAAGCTTTCTTT. It encodes CASSLVSRNTEAFF. The rearrangement uses TRBV5-1 and TRBJ1-1; the D is unclear. The germline CDR1 and CDR2 sequences are SGHRS and YFSETQ. Between the trimmed V and J ends, which lost 0 bases and 1 base, there was a span of 7 bases. This CDR3 spans 14 amino acids.

The genes are TRBV11-2 and TRBJ1-4; 7 nucleotides line up with TRBD1. The CDR3 is 15 amino acids. The J segment lost 8 bases and the V segment lost 5 bases, leaving 11 bases of the junction unmatched. Per germline, CDR1 SGHAT and CDR2 FQNNGV. The CDR3 protein is CASSPRVGQEEKLFF. The CDR3 DNA reads TGTGCCAGCAGCCCCCGAGTCGGACAGGAGGAAAAACTGTTTTTT.

This chain uses TRBV3-1 (or the pseudogene TRBV3-2) with TRBJ2-7; 7 nucleotides line up with TRBD1. Looked up from germline, CDR1 is LGHDT and CDR2 is YNNKEL (reference sequence). J was trimmed by 0 bases and V by 1 base; bases with no gene match: 3. CDR3 length: 15 residues. CDR3 bases: TGTGCCAGCAGCCAAGGGGGGACAGCCTCCTACGAGCAGTACTTC. As protein: CASSQGGTASYEQYF.

This clone was detected only a few times. The chain is built from TRBV29-1 and TRBJ1-1; D gene unclear. The germline V gene encodes CDR1 SQVTM and CDR2 ANQGSEA. The V end lost 6 bases, the J end lost 0 bases, and 14 bases lay between the germline ends. The CDR3 covers 14 residues. The CDR3 here is CSVPRGGLNTEAFF. CDR3 sequence (DNA): TGCAGCGTCCCGCGGGGAGGGTTGAACACTGAAGCTTTCTTT.

The chain links TRBV4-2 to TRBJ2-3, with D unclear. The V gene lost 0 bases and the J gene lost 3 bases, with 16 bases spanning the gap. CDR1 is LGHNA, CDR2 YNFKEQ, per germline. There are 17 residues in the CDR3. The CDR3 sequence: CASSQESDYRPTDTQYF. Here the CDR3 DNA reads TGTGCCAGCAGCCAAGAGTCAGATTACCGTCCGACAGATACGCAGTATTTT.

The V and J genes are TRBV2 and TRBJ2-7; D is perhaps TRBD2 (6 bases). Germline V gene data show CDR1 as SNHLY and CDR2 as FYNNEI. V lost 2 bases, J lost 3 bases, and 29 bases lay in between. The CDR3 has 20 residues. In DNA form, the CDR3 reads TGTGCCAGCAGTGAATCCTTATGGGGGGATTCCTACATCCCGAGCTACGAGCAGTACTTC. This encodes CASSESLWGDSYIPSYEQYF.

This sequence joins TRBV5-1 and TRBJ1-5; D might be TRBD1 (5 bases). CDR3 length: 14 residues. Trimming removed 2 bases at V and 6 bases at J, with 12 bases between. Germline V gives CDR1 SGHRS, CDR2 YFSETQ. Here the CDR3 DNA reads TGCGCCAGCAGCTTCGGGGGGGTAGGTCAGCCCCAGCATTTT. This gives the protein CASSFGGVGQPQHF.

This chain uses TRBV3-1 (or the pseudogene TRBV3-2) with TRBJ1-2, with 8 bases fitting TRBD1. Losses at the gene ends were 4 bases for V and 8 bases for J; bases not matched to a gene: 9. The V gene's germline CDR1 is LGHDT and CDR2 YNNKEL (reference sequence). CDR3 length: 14 residues. This chain's CDR3 is CASSLSTGGLGYTF. DNA of the CDR3: TGTGCCAGCAGCCTCTCTACAGGGGGTTTGGGCTACACCTTC.

The chain is built from TRBV28 and TRBJ1-6; D may be TRBD1 (6 bases). Trimming took 6 bases from V and 10 from J, leaving 16 bases between them. The length of the CDR3 is 14 residues. Germline V gene data show CDR1 as MDHEN and CDR2 as SYDVKM. CDR3: CASRRPGEVSPLHF. DNA of the CDR3: TGTGCCAGCAGGCGGCCAGGGGAAGTATCACCCCTCCACTTT.

The chain recombines TRBV11-3 with TRBJ2-1, with TRBD2 as a possible D gene (5 bases). Germline V gives CDR1 SGHNT, CDR2 YENEEA. The V end lost 2 bases, the J end lost 7 bases, and 12 bases lay between the germline ends. The CDR3 loop spans 14 amino acids. The CDR3 sequence: CASSLRGSVNEQFF. CDR3 in DNA: TGTGCCAGCAGCTTACGAGGGAGTGTGAATGAGCAGTTCTTC.

The chain carries TRBV3-1 (or the pseudogene TRBV3-2) and TRBJ2-7, with 10 bases lining up with TRBD2. The CDR3 is made up of 15 amino acids. Germline CDR1 reads LGHDT; CDR2 reads YNNKEL (reference sequence). V shed 4 bases and J 2 bases; nucleotides not matched to a gene: 5. This CDR3 is CASSPLGTSAYEQYF. The CDR3 nucleotides read TGTGCCAGCAGCCCCCTAGGGACTAGCGCCTACGAGCAGTACTTC.

This sequence joins TRBV7-6 and TRBJ1-3, with TRBD1 identical over 9 bases. CDR1 is SGHVS and CDR2 is FNYEAQ in the germline V gene. This CDR3 has 14 amino acids. V trimming: 2 bases; J trimming: 7 bases; junction bases outside the gene matches: 3. The CDR3 loop is CASSLRTGENTIYF. In DNA, the CDR3 is TGTGCCAGCAGCTTACGGACAGGGGAGAACACCATATATTTT.

The rearrangement uses TRBV2 and TRBJ2-3; D uncertain. The CDR3 length is 12 residues. CDR1 SNHLY and CDR2 FYNNEI come from the germline V gene. V was clipped by 4 bases and J by 5 bases, with 7 bases between them. In DNA form, the CDR3 reads TGTGCCAGCAGTGTCTCGGGAGATACGCAGTATTTT. Residues: CASSVSGDTQYF. The full variable domain, its missing parts supplied by reference TRBV2 and TRBJ2-3, is EPEVTQTPSHQVTQMGQEVILRCVPISNHLYFYWYRQILGQKVEFLVSFYNNEISEKSEIFDDQFSVERPDGSNFTLKIRSTKLEDSAMYFCASSVSGDTQYFGPGTRLTVL.

The chain recombines TRBV5-1 with TRBJ2-3; TRBD2 might be the D (5 bases). The CDR3 totals 15 residues. The V gene lost 1 base and the J gene lost 1 base, with 10 bases spanning the gap. In germline, CDR1 is SGHRS, CDR2 YFSETQ. CDR3 DNA sequence: TGCGCCAGCAGCTTGACCGCGCGGGGCACAGATACGCAGTATTTT. Protein sequence: CASSLTARGTDTQYF. Looking up the rest from reference TRBV5-1 and TRBJ2-3 gives the full variable domain: KAGVTQTPRYLIKTRGQQVTLSCSPISGHRSVSWYQQTPGQGLQFLFEYFSETQRNKGNFPGRFSGRQFSNSRSEMNVSTLELGDSALYLCASSLTARGTDTQYFGPGTRLTVL.

The chain links TRBV5-1 to TRBJ1-2; 8 bases align to TRBD1. V gave up 1 base and J gave up 7 bases; unmatched junction bases: 6. The germline gives CDR1 SGHRS, CDR2 YFSETQ. The CDR3 length is 14 residues. CDR3 coding DNA: TGCGCCAGCAGCTTGAGTAATACAGGGGGTGGCTACACCTTC. This gives the protein CASSLSNTGGGYTF.

J is TRBJ2-3 and V is TRBV5-4; TRBD2 aligns across 15 bases. The CDR3 sequence is 16 residues long. Germline V gene sequence: CDR1 SGHNT, CDR2 YYREEE (reference sequence). After removal of 4 bases from V and 4 bases from J, the junction contained 4 bases not matched to a gene. CDR3 sequence (DNA): TGTGCCAGCAGCCCGGGACTAGCGGGGGGCGCAGATACGCAGTATTTT. Protein: CASSPGLAGGADTQYF.

The CDR3 loop reads CASSSPGGGDAYEQYF. CDR3 nucleotides: TGTGCCAGCAGCTCCCCGGGAGGGGGGGACGCCTACGAGCAGTACTTC. The chain employs TRBV7-9 and TRBJ2-7; 8 nucleotides agree with TRBD2. The junction had 10 bases not matched to a gene; V was cut back by 4 bases and J by 2 bases. This CDR3 is 16 amino acids long. Germline CDR1 SEHNR, CDR2 FQNEAQ (reference sequence).

CDR3 region: CASSDRQGDQPQHF. CDR3 coding DNA: TGTGCCAGCAGTGACCGACAGGGTGACCAGCCCCAGCATTTT. V gene TRBV2 combines with J gene TRBJ1-5; 7 bases line up with TRBD1. Germline V CDR1 and CDR2: SNHLY, FYNNEI. The CDR3 spans 14 residues. V shed 3 bases and J 7 bases; nucleotides not matched to a gene: 6. Complete variable domain (other parts from reference TRBV2 and TRBJ1-5): EPEVTQTPSHQVTQMGQEVILRCVPISNHLYFYWYRQILGQKVEFLVSFYNNEISEKSEIFDDQFSVERPDGSNFTLKIRSTKLEDSAMYFCASSDRQGDQPQHFGDGTRLSIL.